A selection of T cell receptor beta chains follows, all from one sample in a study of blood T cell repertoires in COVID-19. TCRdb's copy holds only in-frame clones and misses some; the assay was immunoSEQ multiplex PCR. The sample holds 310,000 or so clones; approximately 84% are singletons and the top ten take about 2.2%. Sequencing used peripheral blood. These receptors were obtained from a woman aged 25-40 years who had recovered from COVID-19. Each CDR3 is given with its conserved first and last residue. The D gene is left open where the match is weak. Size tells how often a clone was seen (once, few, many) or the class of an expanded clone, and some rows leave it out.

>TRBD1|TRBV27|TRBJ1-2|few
TGTGCCAGCAGTTCCACGGACAGGGATGGCTACACCTTC
CASSSTDRDGYTF
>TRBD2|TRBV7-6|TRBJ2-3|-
TGTGCCAGCAGCCCGACCACTAGCGGGACCCACACAGATACGCAGTATTTT
CASSPTTSGTHTDTQYF
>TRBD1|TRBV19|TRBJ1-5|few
TGTGCCAGTAGTATATCGGACAGGGGCAATCAGCCCCAGCATTTT
CASSISDRGNQPQHF
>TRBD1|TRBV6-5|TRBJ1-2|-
TGTGCCAGCAGCCCGGAAGGGGGCTGGCGTGGCTACACCTTC
CASSPEGGWRGYTF
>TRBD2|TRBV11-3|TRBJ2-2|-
TGTGCCAGCAGCCCCGGGACTAGCGGGGCCCCGGGCACCGGGGAGCTGTTTTTT
CASSPGTSGAPGTGELFF
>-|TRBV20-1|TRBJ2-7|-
TGCAGTGTCCCCGTCGACGAGCAGTACTTC
CSVPVDEQYF
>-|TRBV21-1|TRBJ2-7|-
TGTGCCAGCCTTAATTGCTGGGGACTCTCCTACGAGCAGTACTTC
CASLNCWGLSYEQYF
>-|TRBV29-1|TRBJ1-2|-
TGCAGCGCACCAGGGTATGGCTACACCTTC
CSAPGYGYTF
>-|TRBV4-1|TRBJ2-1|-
TGCGCCAGCAGCCAATCCGGCAGGGTCCGGGAGCAGTTCTTC
CASSQSGRVREQFF
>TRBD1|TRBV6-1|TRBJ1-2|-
TGTGCCAGCAGTGAGACAGGGTACTATGGCTACACCTTC
CASSETGYYGYTF
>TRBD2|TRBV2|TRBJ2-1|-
TGTGCCAGCAGTGACCTGCTAGCGGGAGATGGGGAAAGGGGTGAGCAGTTCTTC
CASSDLLAGDGERGEQFF
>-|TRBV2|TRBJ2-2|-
TGTGCCAGCAGTGAATTTCGGGGGTCCGGGGAGCTGTTTTTT
CASSEFRGSGELFF
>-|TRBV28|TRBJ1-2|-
TGTGCCAGCAGTTTACCGCAGTTATATGGCTACACCTTC
CASSLPQLYGYTF
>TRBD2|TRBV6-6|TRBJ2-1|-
TGTGCCAGCAGTCGAAGCGGGAGTGGATCCTACAATGAGCAGTTCTTC
CASSRSGSGSYNEQFF
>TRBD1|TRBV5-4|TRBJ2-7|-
TGTGCCAGCAGCCTAAGGGACAGGGTGGTTGAGCAGTACTTC
CASSLRDRVVEQYF
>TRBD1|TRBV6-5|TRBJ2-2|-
TGTGCCAGCAGTTGGACAGGGGGCGGAGCCGGGGAGCTGTTTTTT
CASSWTGGGAGELFF
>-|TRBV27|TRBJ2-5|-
TGTGCCAGCAGTTTACTTTTCCAAGAGACCCAGTACTTC
CASSLLFQETQYF
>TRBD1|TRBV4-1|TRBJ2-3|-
TGCGCCAGCAGCCAAATCCAGGGGGAGACGCAGTATTTT
CASSQIQGETQYF
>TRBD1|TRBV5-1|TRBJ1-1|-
TGCGCCAGCAGCTTCGGGACAGTTAACACTGAAGCTTTCTTT
CASSFGTVNTEAFF
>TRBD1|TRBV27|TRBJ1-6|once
TGTGCCAGCAGGACAGGGGGGGATTCACCCCTCCACTTT
CASRTGGDSPLHF
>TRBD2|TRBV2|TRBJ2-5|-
TGTGCCAGCAGTGGCCGGGGGGGGCCCGAGACCCAGTACTTC
CASSGRGGPETQYF
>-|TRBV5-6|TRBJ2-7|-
TGTGCCAGTCAGGGGAGAACGTCCTACGAGCAGTACTTC
CASQGRTSYEQYF
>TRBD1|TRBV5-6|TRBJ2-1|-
TGTGCCAGCAGCCCGGCCGGGACAGGGGGCTCCTACAATGAGCAGTTCTTC
CASSPAGTGGSYNEQFF
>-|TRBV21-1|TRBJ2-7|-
TGTGCCAGCAGCAAAAAAATGGGCTGGGACAGGGGGCACTACGAGCAGTACTTC
CASSKKMGWDRGHYEQYF
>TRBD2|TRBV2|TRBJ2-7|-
TGTGCCAGCAGTGGCCGCTCCGACCTTTCGGGGCGGGGGGAAGAAACACAAGCCTACGAGCAGTACTTC
CASSGRSDLSGRGEETQAYEQYF
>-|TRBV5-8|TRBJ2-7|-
TGTGCCAGCAGCTTCGCGCTCTACGAGCAGTACTTC
CASSFALYEQYF
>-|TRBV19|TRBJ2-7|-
TGTGCCAGTACCCCCGGGGTGGGACTGAACTCCTACGAGCAGTACTTC
CASTPGVGLNSYEQYF
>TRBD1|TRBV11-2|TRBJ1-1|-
TGTGCCAGCACCTACAGGGGGCGAACTGAAGCTTTCTTT
CASTYRGRTEAFF
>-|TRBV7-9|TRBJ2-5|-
TGTGCCAGCAGCACCGTTCAGGGGATATCGGCCCAGTACTTC
CASSTVQGISAQYF
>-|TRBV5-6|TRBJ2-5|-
TGTGCCAGCAGCTCGCAAGAGACCCAGTACTTC
CASSSQETQYF
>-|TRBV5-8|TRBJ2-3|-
TGTGCCAGCAGCCTCCACTTTGAGTATTTT
CASSLHFEYF